Below are 14 T cell receptor beta chains sequenced from a single sample in a study of cytomegalovirus exposure and HLA in healthy donors. The primer mix had 60 Vbeta and 13 Jbeta primers. Using immunoSEQ multiplex PCR, the repertoire was profiled, and TCRdb retains in-frame clones only, with some absent. The sample gives some 200,000 clones, 75% to 90% of which show up once; roughly 0.8% is in the top ten. Material for sequencing was PBMCs. The receptor set was obtained from a woman younger than 30 in good health and CMV-seronegative.

The chain joins TRBV10-3 to TRBJ2-5, with a tentative D call TRBD2 (6 bases). Trimming left V 2 bases short and J 5 bases short, with 15 bases between. The germline CDR1 and CDR2 sequences are ENHRY and SYGVKD. This CDR3 is 15 amino acids long. As DNA, the CDR3 is TGTGCCATCAGTGAGCTCCAACAGGAGGGGGAGACCCAGTACTTC. Protein sequence: CAISELQQEGETQYF.

The rearrangement joins TRBV27 to TRBJ1-1, with D tentatively TRBD1 (5 bases). This CDR3 contains 15 residues. The germline V gene encodes CDR1 MNHEY and CDR2 SMNVEV (reference sequence). V lost 8 bases and J lost 1, with 17 bases in between. Written as DNA, the CDR3 is TGTGCCAGCGTTACAATTCAGGGATCGAACACTGAAGCTTTCTTT. It specifies CASVTIQGSNTEAFF.

This chain links TRBV25-1 with TRBJ2-3; D not resolved. V lost 6 bases, J lost 0 bases, and 4 bases lay in between. The CDR3 runs to 12 residues. The germline V gene encodes CDR1 MGHDK and CDR2 SYGVNS. Written as DNA, the CDR3 is TGTGCCAGCAGCCCTAGCACAGATACGCAGTATTTT. Encoded protein: CASSPSTDTQYF.

This clone has just one count. This chain uses TRBV7-2 with TRBJ2-3, with a possible D match to TRBD1 (5 bases). CDR1 is SGHTA, CDR2 FQGNSA, per germline. The CDR3 is made up of 14 amino acids. Trimming took off 3 bases at V and 0 bases at J, with 7 bases between the two ends. The DNA of the CDR3 is TGTGCCAGCAGCTTCACAGGTAGCACAGATACGCAGTATTTT. Protein: CASSFTGSTDTQYF.

V and J are TRBV13 and TRBJ1-2; 9 bases are a match to TRBD1. The CDR3 extends over 15 amino acids. With 2 bases clipped from V and 4 bases from J, the junction kept 5 bases outside the gene matches. Germline V gene lookup returns CDR1 PRHDT and CDR2 FYEKMQ (reference sequence). CDR3 loop: CASSLQGQGLYGYTF. The CDR3, as DNA: TGTGCCAGCAGCTTACAGGGACAGGGACTCTATGGCTACACCTTC.

The chain is built from TRBV5-1 and TRBJ2-2; D remains ambiguous. Looked up from germline, CDR1 is SGHRS and CDR2 is YFSETQ. V lost 0 bases and J 1 base, leaving 10 bases between the germline ends. CDR3 length: 16 residues. CDR3 nucleotides: TGCGCCAGCAGCTTGGGACTCCTCGAGAACACCGGGGAGCTGTTTTTT. This gives the protein CASSLGLLENTGELFF.

Written as DNA, the CDR3 is TGTGCCAGCAGCTTAGGGGCAGGGAATGGAAACACCATATATTTT. Its protein product is CASSLGAGNGNTIYF. The chain uses TRBV7-9 and TRBJ1-3; D is perhaps TRBD1 (5 bases). Trimming took 1 base from V and 3 from J, leaving 10 bases between them. This CDR3 has 15 amino acids. The germline V gene has CDR1 SEHNR and CDR2 FQNEAQ (reference sequence).

The rearrangement joins TRBV19 to TRBJ2-1, with D maybe TRBD1 (5 bases). V lost 0 bases and J 0 bases, leaving 6 bases between the germline ends. CDR1 is LNHDA and CDR2 is SQIVND in the germline V gene (reference sequence). The CDR3 spans 15 residues. The CDR3 reads CASSIDRGSYNEQFF. In nucleotides, the CDR3 is TGTGCCAGTAGTATAGATAGGGGCTCCTACAATGAGCAGTTCTTC.

This rearrangement joins TRBV19 to TRBJ2-7; D is perhaps TRBD2 (6 bases). V was shortened by 5 bases and J by 4 bases, with 12 bases between the two germline ends. The CDR3 runs to 13 residues. Germline CDR1 and CDR2: LNHDA and SQIVND (reference sequence). CDR3 sequence: CASSGDWNYEQYF. The CDR3 DNA reads as TGTGCCAGTAGTGGGGACTGGAATTACGAGCAGTACTTC.

The chain links TRBV27 to TRBJ1-2; unclear D gene. The CDR3 contains 18 residues. Germline CDR1 is MNHEY and CDR2 is SMNVEV (reference sequence). The germline V and J ends were trimmed by 0 bases and 7 bases, with 24 bases remaining between them. CDR3 protein: CASSLSGEPRTSFPGYTF. The DNA of the CDR3 is TGTGCCAGCAGTTTATCCGGGGAACCTAGGACCTCCTTCCCTGGCTACACCTTC.

The rearrangement uses TRBV5-1 and TRBJ1-1; D perhaps matches TRBD1 (6 bases). The CDR3 is 15 residues long. V was trimmed by 1 base and J by 5 bases, leaving 15 bases between them. Germline V gene lookup returns CDR1 SGHRS and CDR2 YFSETQ. The CDR3 reads CASSLTGSEGTEAFF. In DNA, the CDR3 is TGCGCCAGCAGCTTGACAGGGAGCGAAGGAACTGAAGCTTTCTTT.

The genes are TRBV5-1 and TRBJ2-6, with D perhaps matching TRBD1 (6 bases). Germline CDR1 and CDR2: SGHRS and YFSETQ. The CDR3 extends over 17 amino acids. The germline V and J ends were trimmed by 4 bases and 0 bases, with 14 bases remaining between them. CDR3 loop: CASSEQGSRSGANVLTF. The CDR3 DNA reads TGCGCCAGCAGCGAGCAGGGGTCCCGCTCTGGGGCCAACGTCCTGACTTTC.

This chain connects TRBV7-9 to TRBJ1-4; 11 bases match TRBD1. CDR3 length: 16 residues. The germline gives CDR1 SEHNR, CDR2 FQNEAQ (reference sequence). After removal of 4 bases from V and 6 bases from J, the junction contained 7 bases not matched to a gene. Here the CDR3 DNA reads TGTGCCAGCAGCTCCCGGGACAGGGGGTTTGATGAAAAACTGTTTTTT. It yields the protein CASSSRDRGFDEKLFF.

The rearrangement uses TRBV9 and TRBJ2-7, with unresolved D. Germline V lookup: CDR1 SGDLS, CDR2 YYNGEE. The CDR3 loop spans 13 amino acids. Trimming stripped 3 bases from V and 1 base from J, with 8 bases between. The chain's CDR3 is CASSGPGSYEQYF. Here the CDR3 DNA reads TGTGCCAGCAGCGGACCAGGTTCCTACGAGCAGTACTTC.